The 18 T cell receptor beta chains given below trace back to one sample, sequenced in a study of CD8 T cells in ankylosing spondylitis. TCRdb redid the calling of the 5' RACE reads with MiXCR, one entry per CDR3 protein. The sample shows 7,000 to 8,000 distinct CDR3 sequences, about 3% of them seen only once. What was sequenced was blood, either unsorted or a sorted T cell fraction (not recorded which). Receptor source: a female donor with ankylosing spondylitis or in good health (not recorded which).

The sample holds many counts of this clonotype. The chain has TRBV9 and TRBJ2-7, with TRBD2 matching over 15 bases. The CDR3 covers 15 residues. The germline CDR1 and CDR2 sequences are SGDLS and YYNGEE. With 0 bases clipped from V and 6 bases from J, the junction kept 1 base outside the gene matches. The CDR3: CASSVEGLAGGEQYF. The CDR3 DNA reads as TGTGCCAGCAGCGTAGAGGGACTAGCGGGAGGCGAGCAGTACTTC.

This clonotype has ten or more counts. This rearrangement joins TRBV9 to TRBJ2-3; D unclear. Germline V gene lookup returns CDR1 SGDLS and CDR2 YYNGEE. V lost 3 bases and J lost 1, with 24 bases in between. CDR3 length: 19 residues. CDR3 region: CASSGSSVYGVTGTDTQYF. The DNA of the CDR3 is TGTGCCAGCAGCGGGTCGTCCGTGTATGGGGTGACTGGCACAGATACGCAGTATTTT.

V usage is TRBV9 and J usage is TRBJ2-7; a weak D match, TRBD2 (5 bases). The ends were cut back, 0 bases at V and 1 base at J, with 11 bases in the middle. Germline V CDR1 and CDR2: SGDLS, YYNGEE. CDR3 length: 15 residues. Written as DNA, the CDR3 is TGTGCCAGCAGCGTAGGAGGGCTAAATTCCTACGAGCAGTACTTC. Its protein product is CASSVGGLNSYEQYF.

In its sample, this clonotype was seen many times. The chain couples TRBV9 to TRBJ1-3; possible D gene TRBD1, 5 bases. V lost 4 bases and J 0 bases, leaving 11 bases between the germline ends. This CDR3 has 15 residues. Germline CDR1 reads SGDLS; CDR2 reads YYNGEE. In DNA form, the CDR3 reads TGTGCCAGCAGCCCCCAGGGAGACTCTGGAAACACCATATATTTT. This sequence encodes CASSPQGDSGNTIYF. Variable domain in full (rest from reference TRBV9 and TRBJ1-3): DSGVTQTPKHLITATGQRVTLRCSPRSGDLSVYWYQQSLDQGLQFLIQYYNGEERAKGNILERFSAQQFPDLHSELNLSSLELGDSALYFCASSPQGDSGNTIYFGEGSWLTVV.

This clonotype appeared many times. This rearrangement joins TRBV9 to TRBJ1-4, with 8 positions matching TRBD1. The germline V gene has CDR1 SGDLS and CDR2 YYNGEE. Losses at the gene ends were 0 bases for V and 6 bases for J; bases not matched to a gene: 1. This CDR3 spans 14 amino acids. The CDR3 loop reads CASSVGTGHEKLFF. The CDR3 nucleotides are TGTGCCAGCAGCGTAGGGACAGGGCATGAAAAACTGTTTTTT.

This clonotype was seen many times. For the CDR3, the DNA is TGTGCCAGCAGCGTAATGACTATTCCCACAGATACGCAGTATTTT. Its translation: CASSVMTIPTDTQYF. V usage is TRBV9 and J usage is TRBJ2-3; a possible D gene is TRBD2 (5 bases). V was shortened by 1 base and J by 2 bases, with 11 bases between the two germline ends. In germline, CDR1 is SGDLS, CDR2 YYNGEE. CDR3 size: 15 residues.

This clonotype was found many times. This chain joins TRBV9 and TRBJ2-2; D call uncertain. The V gene lost 7 bases and the J gene lost 8 bases, with 12 bases spanning the gap. The CDR3 loop spans 12 amino acids. The germline V gene has CDR1 SGDLS and CDR2 YYNGEE. CDR3 DNA: TGTGCCAGCCACGGCCCGTTGGGGGAGCTGTTTTTT. Amino acid sequence: CASHGPLGELFF.

In its sample, this clonotype was seen many times. The rearrangement uses TRBV9 and TRBJ2-1; 8 bases are shared with TRBD1. The CDR3 runs to 14 residues. J was trimmed by 8 bases and V by 3 bases; bases with no gene match: 7. CDR1 is SGDLS and CDR2 is YYNGEE in the germline V gene. The CDR3, as DNA: TGTGCCAGCAGCGCCCCGGACAGGGCGTATGAGCAGTTCTTC. It is translated as CASSAPDRAYEQFF.

This clonotype was seen many times. This chain connects TRBV9 to TRBJ2-1; 10 positions match TRBD2. Trimming cost V 4 bases and J 12 bases; bases outside gene matches: 4. Germline CDR1 and CDR2: SGDLS and YYNGEE. This CDR3 is 12 amino acids long. The CDR3 loop is CASSSLAGGQFF. The CDR3 DNA sequence: TGTGCCAGCAGCTCATTAGCGGGAGGGCAGTTCTTC.

This clonotype has ten or more counts. The rearrangement joins TRBV9 to TRBJ1-1; TRBD1 agrees at 9 bases. Trimming at V came to 3 bases and at J to 4 bases, leaving 4 bases not matched to a gene. Per the germline V gene, CDR1 is SGDLS and CDR2 is YYNGEE. The CDR3 extends over 14 amino acids. As DNA, the CDR3 is TGTGCCAGCAGCGCGGGACAGGGTTCCACTGAAGCTTTCTTT. It codes for CASSAGQGSTEAFF. The full variable domain, in which reference TRBV9 and TRBJ1-1 provide the parts outside the CDR3, is DSGVTQTPKHLITATGQRVTLRCSPRSGDLSVYWYQQSLDQGLQFLIQYYNGEERAKGNILERFSAQQFPDLHSELNLSSLELGDSALYFCASSAGQGSTEAFFGQGTRLTVV.

This clonotype counts as medium-sized (0.01 to 0.1%). This sequence joins TRBV9 and TRBJ2-7; 15 bases are shared with TRBD2. The CDR3 sequence is 13 residues long. After removal of 4 bases from V and 12 bases from J, the junction contained 5 bases not matched to a gene. Germline CDR1 reads SGDLS; CDR2 reads YYNGEE. Here the CDR3 DNA reads TGTGCCAGCAGCACCGGGACTAGCGGGAGGCGGTACTTC. Amino acids: CASSTGTSGRRYF.

This clonotype was detected ten times or more. The chain uses TRBV9 and TRBJ2-7; D is perhaps TRBD1 or TRBD2 (5 bases each). This CDR3 region has 14 residues. Germline values: CDR1 SGDLS, CDR2 YYNGEE. Trimming left V 4 bases short and J 3 bases short, with 14 bases between. CDR3 amino acids: CASSPLGTIYEQYF. Written as DNA, the CDR3 is TGTGCCAGCAGCCCTTTAGGGACCATCTACGAGCAGTACTTC.

This clonotype is medium-sized. The gene calls are TRBV9 and TRBJ1-5, with a tentative D call TRBD1 (6 bases). The CDR3 has 13 residues. Trimming took 0 bases from V and 5 from J, leaving 6 bases between them. Germline values: CDR1 SGDLS, CDR2 YYNGEE. DNA of the CDR3: TGTGCCAGCAGCGTAGAGGGGGATCAGCCCCAGCATTTT. Translating gives CASSVEGDQPQHF.

This clonotype was detected many times. This CDR3 is CASSVEAGVPGELFF. DNA of the CDR3: TGTGCCAGCAGCGTAGAGGCAGGGGTTCCCGGGGAGCTGTTTTTT. The chain combines TRBV9 with TRBJ2-2; tentatively, D is TRBD1 (6 bases). Trimming left V 0 bases short and J 6 bases short, with 12 bases between. The CDR3 contains 15 residues. CDR1 SGDLS and CDR2 YYNGEE come from the germline V gene.

Ten or more counts support this clonotype. The chain has TRBV9 and TRBJ2-3; 16 bases match TRBD2. CDR1 SGDLS and CDR2 YYNGEE come from the germline V gene. The junction had 10 bases not matched to a gene; V was cut back by 3 bases and J by 6 bases. The CDR3 extends over 18 amino acids. The CDR3 loop is CASSALGTSGGAWDTQYF. CDR3 nucleotide sequence: TGTGCCAGCAGCGCACTCGGGACTAGCGGGGGGGCCTGGGATACGCAGTATTTT.

This clonotype was observed many times. The V gene is TRBV9, the J gene TRBJ2-2, with D perhaps given as TRBD1 or TRBD2 (6 bases each). The CDR3 consists of 14 residues. The ends were cut back, 6 bases at V and 2 bases at J, with 11 bases in the middle. The germline gives CDR1 SGDLS, CDR2 YYNGEE. The CDR3 DNA sequence: TGTGCCAGCATGGAGGGGGATAACACCGGGGAGCTGTTTTTT. This gives the protein CASMEGDNTGELFF.

This clonotype was picked up many times. The chain has TRBV9 and TRBJ2-7, with D tentatively TRBD1 (6 bases). V dropped 4 bases and J dropped 3 bases, with 14 bases sitting between them. The CDR3 has 14 amino acids. Per the germline V gene, CDR1 is SGDLS and CDR2 is YYNGEE. In nucleotides, the CDR3 is TGTGCCAGCAGCCCCGAGGGACACCACTACGAGCAGTACTTC. It specifies CASSPEGHHYEQYF.

This clonotype was observed many times. V gene TRBV9 combines with J gene TRBJ2-5; possibly TRBD1 for D (6 bases). Germline V CDR1 and CDR2: SGDLS, YYNGEE. The V and J ends lost 4 bases and 5 bases respectively, with 15 bases between them. The CDR3 sequence is 14 residues long. The CDR3 sequence: CASSPDRGEETQYF. As DNA, the CDR3 is TGTGCCAGCAGCCCGGACAGAGGGGAGGAGACCCAGTACTTC.